This T cell receptor beta chain was captured in a study of cytomegalovirus exposure and HLA in healthy donors. The CDR3 is 11 residues long. CDR1 is MNHEY, CDR2 SVGAGI, per germline. The germline V and J ends were trimmed by 5 bases and 4 bases, with 4 bases remaining between them. The PCR made use of 60 Vbeta and 13 Jbeta primers. Method: immunoSEQ multiplex PCR; TCRdb's copy keeps in-frame clones and lacks some. The repertoire holds approximately 150,000 clones, with roughly four fifths as singletons. The TCR sequence derives from a man aged 45 to 65 in good health and CMV-seropositive. The gene calls are TRBV6-5 and TRBJ2-3; no clear D. The sequencing input was PBMCs. CDR3 bases: TGTGCCAGCAGTCAGGCAGATACGCAGTATTTT. Translated, it gives CASSQADTQYF.